This passage covers 7 T cell receptor beta chains from one sample sequenced in a study of blood T cell repertoires in COVID-19. Sequencing was performed with immunoSEQ multiplex PCR; in TCRdb, only in-frame clones are kept and a portion is missing. The table has 90,000 to 130,000 clones, approximately 90% seen once. The sample consisted of peripheral blood. The receptors here all came from a human donor in a cohort sampled during active COVID-19.

The chain is built from TRBV29-1 and TRBJ2-7, with D possibly TRBD2 on 5 matching bases. The CDR3 runs to 12 residues. Germline V gene lookup returns CDR1 SQVTM and CDR2 ANQGSEA. Between the trimmed V and J ends, which lost 6 bases and 2 bases, there was a span of 11 bases. For the CDR3, the DNA is TGCAGCGTCCGAAGCGGCGCCTACGAGCAGTACTTC. Its translation is CSVRSGAYEQYF.

A note on this clone: One end of the junction is discordant with germline, which a read error may explain. The chain combines TRBV6-2 or TRBV6-3 with TRBJ1-5; D possibly corresponds to TRBD1 (5 bases). Germline V CDR1 and CDR2: MNHEY, SVGEGT. This CDR3 is 16 amino acids long. CDR3 coding DNA: TGTGCCAGCACTTACAGCTTGGGACTTAGCGGTCAGCCCCAGCATTTT. Its protein product is CASTYSLGLSGQPQHF.

This sequence joins TRBV27 and TRBJ2-5; possibly TRBD2 for D (6 bases). The CDR3 is 14 residues long. V was clipped by 5 bases and J by 5 bases, with 15 bases between them. The V gene's germline CDR1 is MNHEY and CDR2 SMNVEV (reference sequence). The CDR3 spells CASSAWEDVETQYF. The CDR3 DNA sequence: TGTGCCAGCAGTGCTTGGGAGGATGTGGAGACCCAGTACTTC.

The genes are TRBV5-4 and TRBJ1-2, with 8 bases matching TRBD1. The CDR3 spans 13 residues. Germline V gives CDR1 SGHNT, CDR2 YYREEE (reference sequence). Trimming removed 2 bases from V and 7 bases from J; junction bases left unmatched: 4. Here the CDR3 DNA reads TGTGCCAGCAGCTTAGAGACAGGGGTTGGCTACACCTTC. Translating gives CASSLETGVGYTF.

The CDR3 loop is CASSQDYRAGYEQYF. The CDR3 DNA reads TGTGCCAGCAGCCAAGATTACAGGGCGGGCTACGAGCAGTACTTC. The genes are TRBV3-1 (or the pseudogene TRBV3-2) and TRBJ2-7, with a possible D match to TRBD1 (6 bases). CDR1 is LGHDT and CDR2 is YNNKEL in the germline V gene (reference sequence). CDR3 length: 15 residues. The V gene lost 0 bases and the J gene lost 3 bases, with 12 bases spanning the gap.

The chain employs TRBV6-1 and TRBJ2-7; D possibly corresponds to TRBD2 (6 bases). CDR1 and CDR2 (germline): MNHNS, SASEGT. The CDR3 runs to 16 residues. V was trimmed by 0 bases and J by 1 base, leaving 13 bases between them. The CDR3 loop reads CASSEAGWEASYEQYF. CDR3 DNA sequence: TGTGCCAGCAGTGAAGCGGGGTGGGAGGCTTCCTACGAGCAGTACTTC.

The rearrangement joins TRBV9 to TRBJ1-1; TRBD1 agrees at 7 bases. Germline V gene lookup returns CDR1 SGDLS and CDR2 YYNGEE. The CDR3 totals 14 residues. V lost 1 base and J lost 5; bases outside the gene matches: 5. In DNA, the CDR3 is TGTGCCAGCAGCGTAAGTACAGGGGTTACTGAAGCTTTCTTT. Amino acid sequence: CASSVSTGVTEAFF.